This is a list of T cell receptor beta chains from one sample in a study of technical replicates of blood from four donors. Sequenced by immunoSEQ multiplex PCR; TCRdb stores in-frame clones only, minus some. The sample records some 68,000 clones, 95% being singletons. The sequenced material came from T cells isolated from PBMCs. All receptors come from a human donor in good health. Both conserved end residues are part of each CDR3. A D gene is named only where the DNA matches it firmly. Rows give clone size only sometimes, using once, few, many, or a class for an expanded clone.

j_gene: TRBJ2-7
abundance: .
d_gene: .
v_gene: TRBV6-1
CDR3aa: CASSVLFYEQYF
CDR3nt: TGTGCCAGCAGTGTCCTCTTTTACGAGCAGTACTTC

j_gene: TRBJ1-5
abundance: once
d_gene: TRBD1
v_gene: TRBV2
CDR3aa: CASRPGTGYQPQHF
CDR3nt: TGTGCCAGCAGGCCCGGGACAGGGTATCAGCCCCAGCATTTT

j_gene: TRBJ1-4
abundance: .
d_gene: TRBD1
v_gene: TRBV10-1
CDR3aa: CASSLARGGAEKLFF
CDR3nt: TGCGCCAGCAGTCTCGCCCGAGGGGGCGCGGAAAAACTGTTTTTT

j_gene: TRBJ1-4
abundance: .
d_gene: TRBD1
v_gene: TRBV2
CDR3aa: CASSKGTGGQGPDEKLFF
CDR3nt: TGTGCCAGCAGCAAAGGGACAGGGGGGCAGGGTCCTGATGAAAAACTGTTTTTT

j_gene: TRBJ2-3
abundance: .
d_gene: TRBD1
v_gene: TRBV5-6
CDR3aa: CASRLIPGGADTQYF
CDR3nt: TGTGCCAGCCGCCTAATTCCAGGGGGCGCGGATACGCAGTATTTT

j_gene: TRBJ2-4
abundance: .
d_gene: .
v_gene: TRBV5-4
CDR3aa: CASSFDSDIQYF
CDR3nt: TGTGCCAGCAGCTTTGACAGTGATATTCAGTACTTC

j_gene: TRBJ2-7
abundance: .
d_gene: .
v_gene: TRBV12-5
CDR3aa: CASVPDSRPSYEQYF
CDR3nt: TGTGCTAGTGTCCCCGACAGCCGACCTTCCTACGAGCAGTACTTC

j_gene: TRBJ2-3
abundance: .
d_gene: .
v_gene: TRBV2
CDR3aa: CASSGRASDTQYF
CDR3nt: TGTGCCAGCAGTGGGAGGGCGTCAGATACGCAGTATTTT

j_gene: TRBJ1-1
abundance: .
d_gene: TRBD1
v_gene: TRBV7-9
CDR3aa: CASSLWGTGSPTSLEAFF
CDR3nt: TGTGCCAGCAGCTTATGGGGGACAGGGTCTCCCACCTCACTTGAAGCTTTCTTT

j_gene: TRBJ1-1
abundance: .
d_gene: .
v_gene: TRBV5-1
CDR3aa: CASSLQPGGGSEAFF
CDR3nt: TGCGCCAGCAGCTTGCAACCCGGCGGGGGAAGTGAAGCTTTCTTT

j_gene: TRBJ2-7
abundance: .
d_gene: .
v_gene: TRBV7-8
CDR3aa: CASSLAYEYEQYF
CDR3nt: TGTGCCAGCAGCTTAGCGTACGAGTACGAGCAGTACTTC

j_gene: TRBJ2-6
abundance: .
d_gene: TRBD1
v_gene: TRBV6-1
CDR3aa: CASTGQGSGANVLTF
CDR3nt: TGTGCCAGCACGGGACAGGGTTCGGGGGCCAACGTCCTGACTTTC

j_gene: TRBJ2-7
abundance: .
d_gene: TRBD2
v_gene: TRBV4-1
CDR3aa: CASSYPGTSGEQYF
CDR3nt: TGCGCCAGCAGCTACCCCGGGACTAGCGGCGAGCAGTACTTC

j_gene: TRBJ2-7
abundance: .
d_gene: TRBD1
v_gene: TRBV9
CDR3aa: CASSVDRGEQYF
CDR3nt: TGTGCCAGCAGCGTAGACAGGGGCGAGCAGTACTTC

j_gene: TRBJ2-7
abundance: .
d_gene: TRBD2
v_gene: TRBV6-6
CDR3aa: CASSYLQVAGEQYF
CDR3nt: TGTGCCAGCAGCTACCTACAGGTAGCGGGGGAGCAGTACTTC

j_gene: TRBJ1-2
abundance: .
d_gene: .
v_gene: TRBV20-1
CDR3aa: CSATAGNGYTF
CDR3nt: TGCAGTGCTACGGCGGGGAATGGCTACACCTTC

j_gene: TRBJ1-5
abundance: .
d_gene: .
v_gene: TRBV11-3
CDR3aa: CASSLGGSNQPQHF
CDR3nt: TGTGCCAGCAGCTTGGGAGGTAGCAATCAGCCCCAGCATTTT

j_gene: TRBJ1-4
abundance: .
d_gene: .
v_gene: TRBV15
CDR3aa: CATSRDRWGRWVEKLFF
CDR3nt: TGTGCCACCAGCAGAGATCGATGGGGCCGGTGGGTGGAAAAACTGTTTTTT

j_gene: TRBJ2-1
abundance: .
d_gene: TRBD2
v_gene: TRBV9
CDR3aa: CASSVWTSGYNEQFF
CDR3nt: TGTGCCAGCAGCGTTTGGACTAGCGGATACAATGAGCAGTTCTTC

j_gene: TRBJ2-6
abundance: once
d_gene: .
v_gene: TRBV9
CDR3aa: CASSRVSSGANVLTF
CDR3nt: TGTGCCAGCAGCCGTGTTAGCTCTGGGGCCAACGTCCTGACTTTC

j_gene: TRBJ1-1
abundance: .
d_gene: .
v_gene: TRBV11-2
CDR3aa: CASSLAADEAFF
CDR3nt: TGTGCCAGCAGCTTAGCCGCGGATGAAGCTTTCTTT

j_gene: TRBJ1-5
abundance: .
d_gene: .
v_gene: TRBV2
CDR3aa: CASSERGRIDSRLGNQPQHF
CDR3nt: TGTGCCAGCAGTGAACGGGGGAGGATAGACTCGAGATTGGGCAATCAGCCCCAGCATTTT

j_gene: TRBJ1-2
abundance: .
d_gene: TRBD1
v_gene: TRBV4-2
CDR3aa: CASSPGTGANYGYTF
CDR3nt: TGTGCCAGCAGCCCCGGGACAGGGGCTAACTATGGCTACACCTTC

j_gene: TRBJ2-2
abundance: .
d_gene: .
v_gene: TRBV29-1
CDR3aa: CSVVLGAISSPGELFF
CDR3nt: TGCAGCGTTGTACTGGGGGCGATTTCGTCTCCCGGGGAGCTGTTTTTT

j_gene: TRBJ2-7
abundance: .
d_gene: TRBD1
v_gene: TRBV5-6
CDR3aa: CASSLDRGDEQYF
CDR3nt: TGTGCCAGCAGCTTGGACAGGGGAGACGAGCAGTACTTC

j_gene: TRBJ2-5
abundance: once
d_gene: .
v_gene: TRBV5-5
CDR3aa: CASSLAPLPRETQYF
CDR3nt: TGTGCCAGCAGCTTGGCCCCCCTCCCGCGAGAGACCCAGTACTTC

j_gene: TRBJ2-1
abundance: .
d_gene: TRBD2
v_gene: TRBV28
CDR3aa: CASSLLLAGDNEQFF
CDR3nt: TGTGCCAGCAGTTTACTGCTAGCGGGAGACAATGAGCAGTTCTTC

j_gene: TRBJ1-1
abundance: .
d_gene: TRBD1
v_gene: TRBV5-1
CDR3aa: CASSVTGGDTEAFF
CDR3nt: TGCGCCAGCAGCGTCACAGGGGGAGACACTGAAGCTTTCTTT

j_gene: TRBJ1-1
abundance: .
d_gene: .
v_gene: TRBV2
CDR3aa: CASIQRMNTEAFF
CDR3nt: TGTGCCAGCATTCAGCGGATGAACACTGAAGCTTTCTTT

j_gene: TRBJ1-5
abundance: .
d_gene: .
v_gene: TRBV7-2
CDR3aa: CASSLGTGQPQHF
CDR3nt: TGTGCCAGCAGCCTTGGGACTGGTCAGCCCCAGCATTTT

j_gene: TRBJ2-7
abundance: .
d_gene: .
v_gene: TRBV20-1
CDR3aa: CSANKYEQYF
CDR3nt: TGCAGTGCAAACAAGTACGAGCAGTACTTC

j_gene: TRBJ2-1
abundance: once
d_gene: .
v_gene: TRBV9
CDR3aa: CASSVGNSVYNEQFF
CDR3nt: TGTGCCAGCAGCGTAGGTAATAGCGTCTACAATGAGCAGTTCTTC

j_gene: TRBJ2-7
abundance: .
d_gene: .
v_gene: TRBV4-2
CDR3aa: CASSQDLGLGYEQYF
CDR3nt: TGTGCCAGCAGCCAAGATCTGGGACTCGGCTACGAGCAGTACTTC

j_gene: TRBJ1-2
abundance: .
d_gene: .
v_gene: TRBV14
CDR3aa: CASSQRGGDRVPPGYGYTF
CDR3nt: TGTGCCAGCAGCCAAAGGGGGGGAGACCGAGTCCCCCCAGGCTATGGCTACACCTTC

j_gene: TRBJ2-7
abundance: .
d_gene: TRBD1
v_gene: TRBV5-4
CDR3aa: CASSSTTGFYEQYF
CDR3nt: TGTGCCAGCAGCTCCACGACAGGGTTTTACGAGCAGTACTTC

j_gene: TRBJ2-2
abundance: .
d_gene: .
v_gene: TRBV6-5
CDR3aa: CASIGSLNTGELFF
CDR3nt: TGTGCCAGCATAGGGAGTCTGAACACCGGGGAGCTGTTTTTT

j_gene: TRBJ2-1
abundance: .
d_gene: TRBD2
v_gene: TRBV28
CDR3aa: CASSLWTSGSYNEQFF
CDR3nt: TGTGCCAGCAGTTTATGGACTAGCGGGAGCTACAATGAGCAGTTCTTC

j_gene: TRBJ2-2
abundance: .
d_gene: TRBD2
v_gene: TRBV6-4
CDR3aa: CASSDSSGGAGELFF
CDR3nt: TGTGCCAGCAGTGACTCTAGCGGGGGGGCCGGGGAGCTGTTTTTT

j_gene: TRBJ2-1
abundance: .
d_gene: .
v_gene: TRBV9
CDR3aa: CASSVAVDVGARNEQFF
CDR3nt: TGTGCCAGCAGCGTAGCTGTCGACGTGGGGGCGCGGAATGAGCAGTTCTTC

j_gene: TRBJ1-1
abundance: .
d_gene: .
v_gene: TRBV6-6
CDR3aa: CASSSSEAFF
CDR3nt: TGTGCCAGCAGTTCCAGTGAAGCTTTCTTT

j_gene: TRBJ1-5
abundance: .
d_gene: .
v_gene: TRBV30
CDR3aa: CAWTAGGNQPQHF
CDR3nt: TGTGCCTGGACCGCGGGGGGGAATCAGCCCCAGCATTTT

j_gene: TRBJ2-7
abundance: once
d_gene: .
v_gene: TRBV6-6
CDR3aa: CASSYSPDIPYEQYF
CDR3nt: TGTGCCAGCAGTTACTCGCCCGACATTCCCTACGAGCAGTACTTC

j_gene: TRBJ2-3
abundance: .
d_gene: .
v_gene: TRBV10-3
CDR3aa: CAIGGGSGTDTQYF
CDR3nt: TGTGCCATAGGGGGAGGGTCGGGTACAGATACGCAGTATTTT

j_gene: TRBJ2-7
abundance: .
d_gene: .
v_gene: TRBV14
CDR3aa: CASSSYYEQYF
CDR3nt: TGTGCCAGCAGCTCTTACTACGAGCAGTACTTC

j_gene: TRBJ1-1
abundance: .
d_gene: .
v_gene: TRBV6-1
CDR3aa: CASSESGEMNTEAFF
CDR3nt: TGTGCCAGCAGTGAATCCGGAGAGATGAACACTGAAGCTTTCTTT

j_gene: TRBJ1-5
abundance: .
d_gene: .
v_gene: TRBV5-6
CDR3aa: CASSLSVVTPAQPQHF
CDR3nt: TGTGCCAGCAGCTTGTCGGTGGTCACTCCTGCCCAGCCCCAGCATTTT

j_gene: TRBJ2-5
abundance: .
d_gene: TRBD1
v_gene: TRBV7-6
CDR3aa: CASSLGGGRETQYF
CDR3nt: TGTGCCAGCAGCTTAGGAGGGGGCCGGGAGACCCAGTACTTC

j_gene: TRBJ1-4
abundance: .
d_gene: .
v_gene: TRBV4-1
CDR3aa: CASSQVVEGEKLFF
CDR3nt: TGCGCCAGCAGCCAAGTGGTGGAGGGTGAAAAACTGTTTTTT

j_gene: TRBJ1-6
abundance: .
d_gene: TRBD1
v_gene: TRBV27
CDR3aa: CASSTQLDWDRDNSPLHF
CDR3nt: TGTGCCAGCAGTACACAGCTAGACTGGGACAGGGATAATTCACCCCTCCACTTT

j_gene: TRBJ2-1
abundance: once
d_gene: .
v_gene: TRBV27
CDR3aa: CASSLAGGSHNEQFF
CDR3nt: TGTGCCAGCAGTTTAGCAGGAGGTTCCCACAATGAGCAGTTCTTC

j_gene: TRBJ2-5
abundance: .
d_gene: TRBD1
v_gene: TRBV5-4
CDR3aa: CASSPATGTGGSETQYF
CDR3nt: TGTGCCAGCAGCCCGGCCACCGGGACAGGGGGATCGGAGACCCAGTACTTC

j_gene: TRBJ2-7
abundance: .
d_gene: .
v_gene: TRBV14
CDR3aa: CASSRRGYEQYF
CDR3nt: TGTGCCAGCAGTAGGAGAGGTTACGAGCAGTACTTC

j_gene: TRBJ2-3
abundance: .
d_gene: TRBD2
v_gene: TRBV4-1
CDR3aa: CASSQIGAGGTDTQYF
CDR3nt: TGCGCCAGCAGCCAGATAGGAGCGGGGGGGACAGATACGCAGTATTTT

j_gene: TRBJ2-7
abundance: .
d_gene: .
v_gene: TRBV11-3
CDR3aa: CASSLDHSQYEQYF
CDR3nt: TGTGCCAGCAGCTTAGATCACAGTCAATACGAGCAGTACTTC

j_gene: TRBJ1-4
abundance: .
d_gene: .
v_gene: TRBV29-1
CDR3aa: CSALLSTNEKLFF
CDR3nt: TGCAGCGCCCTATTGTCAACTAATGAAAAACTGTTTTTT

j_gene: TRBJ1-1
abundance: few
d_gene: TRBD1
v_gene: TRBV27
CDR3aa: CASSLKGARGTEAFF
CDR3nt: TGTGCCAGCAGCCTGAAGGGGGCAAGGGGCACTGAAGCTTTCTTT

j_gene: TRBJ1-1
abundance: .
d_gene: TRBD1
v_gene: TRBV5-1
CDR3aa: CASSFLQGRTEAFF
CDR3nt: TGCGCCAGCAGCTTTCTACAGGGGCGCACTGAAGCTTTCTTT

j_gene: TRBJ2-7
abundance: .
d_gene: TRBD1
v_gene: TRBV9
CDR3aa: CASSVAEAGGGYEQYF
CDR3nt: TGTGCCAGCAGCGTAGCTGAGGCAGGGGGCGGCTACGAGCAGTACTTC

j_gene: TRBJ1-5
abundance: .
d_gene: .
v_gene: TRBV7-9
CDR3aa: CASSLQFNQPQHF
CDR3nt: TGTGCCAGCAGCTTACAGTTCAATCAGCCCCAGCATTTT